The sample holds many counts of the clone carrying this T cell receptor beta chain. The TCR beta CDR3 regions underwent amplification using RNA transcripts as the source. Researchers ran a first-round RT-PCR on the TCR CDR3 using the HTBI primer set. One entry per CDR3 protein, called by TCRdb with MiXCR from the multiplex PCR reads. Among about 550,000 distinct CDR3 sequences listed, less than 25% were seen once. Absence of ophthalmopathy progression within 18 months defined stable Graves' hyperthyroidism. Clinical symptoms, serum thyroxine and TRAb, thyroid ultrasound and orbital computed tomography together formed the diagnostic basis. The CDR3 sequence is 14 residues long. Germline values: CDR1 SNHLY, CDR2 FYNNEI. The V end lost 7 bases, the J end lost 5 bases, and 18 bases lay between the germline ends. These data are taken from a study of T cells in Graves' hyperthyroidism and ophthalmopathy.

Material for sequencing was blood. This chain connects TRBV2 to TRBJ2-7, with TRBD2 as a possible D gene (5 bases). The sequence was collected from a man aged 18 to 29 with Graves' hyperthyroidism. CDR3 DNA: TGTGCCAGCACTAAGAGGGAAGTATCCAACGAGCAGTACTTC. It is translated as CASTKREVSNEQYF.